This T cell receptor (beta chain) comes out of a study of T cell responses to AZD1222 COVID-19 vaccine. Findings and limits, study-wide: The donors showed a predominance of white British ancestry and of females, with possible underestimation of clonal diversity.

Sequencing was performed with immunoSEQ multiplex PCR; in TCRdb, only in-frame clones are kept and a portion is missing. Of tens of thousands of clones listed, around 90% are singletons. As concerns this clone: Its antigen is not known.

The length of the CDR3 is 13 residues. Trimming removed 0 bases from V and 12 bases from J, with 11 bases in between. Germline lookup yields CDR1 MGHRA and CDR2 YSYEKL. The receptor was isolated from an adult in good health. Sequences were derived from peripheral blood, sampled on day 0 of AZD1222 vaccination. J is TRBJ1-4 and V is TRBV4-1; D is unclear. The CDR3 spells CASSQDAGGQLFF. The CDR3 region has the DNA TGCGCCAGCAGCCAAGATGCGGGCGGACAACTGTTTTTT.